A single sample is the source of the 16 T cell receptor beta chains below, sequenced in a study of T-cell reconstitution after alpha-beta-depleted transplantation in children. For TCRbeta, the library was prepared with unique molecular identifiers. TCRdb re-called the PCR reads with MiXCR, one entry per CDR3 protein. In the table there are around 410,000 distinct CDR3 sequences, roughly 10% of which are singletons. The sample consisted of PBMCs from the stem cell graft donor, taken from the stem cell graft. These receptors all stem from a human donor who donated a stem cell graft to a child with acute myeloid leukemia.

This clonotype was detected a few times. The gene calls are TRBV5-1 and TRBJ1-1, with TRBD1 identical over 9 bases. This CDR3 contains 17 residues. V trimming: 2 bases; J trimming: 1 base; junction bases outside the gene matches: 9. From germline, CDR1 is SGHRS and CDR2 YFSETQ. The CDR3 loop is CASSLIRDRAQNTEAFF. The CDR3 DNA reads TGCGCCAGCAGCTTAATCCGGGACAGGGCTCAGAACACTGAAGCTTTCTTT.

The table lists this clonotype with a few counts. The gene calls are TRBV12-3 or TRBV12-4 and TRBJ2-5; TRBD2 matches 7 bases. The junction had 5 bases not matched to a gene; V was cut back by 5 bases and J by 2 bases. CDR3 length: 14 amino acids. The CDR3: CASSRSGLQETQYF. The CDR3 DNA follows: TGTGCCAGCAGTCGCTCGGGACTACAAGAGACCCAGTACTTC.

Ten or more counts support this clonotype. Here the CDR3 DNA reads TGTGCCGGGGGTTCAGGGGAATACTCTGGCTACACCTTC. It translates to CAGGSGEYSGYTF. V gene TRBV10-3 combines with J gene TRBJ1-2; D is possibly TRBD1 (6 bases). The CDR3 runs to 13 residues. Trimming removed 11 bases from V and 7 bases from J, with 20 bases in between. The germline CDR1 and CDR2 sequences are ENHRY and SYGVKD.

This clonotype showed up just a few times. This sequence joins TRBV7-2 and TRBJ2-6, with D uncertain. CDR3 size: 14 residues. V lost 6 bases and J lost 0, with 6 bases in between. Germline lookup yields CDR1 SGHTA and CDR2 FQGNSA. Here the CDR3 reads CASRRNSGANVLTF. The CDR3 DNA reads TGTGCCAGCAGAAGAAACTCTGGGGCCAACGTCCTGACTTTC.

This clonotype has a count of ten or more. The CDR3 protein is CAISILAGGDYEQYF. The CDR3 DNA sequence: TGTGCCATCAGTATATTAGCGGGAGGGGACTACGAGCAGTACTTC. The chain recombines TRBV10-3 with TRBJ2-7; 11 nucleotides agree with TRBD2. CDR3 size: 15 residues. The ends lost 5 bases at V and 3 bases at J; junction bases unmatched: 6. In germline, CDR1 is ENHRY, CDR2 SYGVKD.

This clonotype has a count of ten or more. This sequence joins TRBV5-1 and TRBJ2-5, with unresolved D. Germline CDR1 reads SGHRS; CDR2 reads YFSETQ. Trimming shortened V by 1 base and J by 1 base, and 11 bases separated the two germline ends. The CDR3 length is 15 residues. As DNA, the CDR3 is TGCGCCAGCAGCTTGTACACAGTTTCCCAAGAGACCCAGTACTTC. This translates into CASSLYTVSQETQYF.

The rearrangement joins TRBV20-1 to TRBJ1-2; no clear D gene. The germline V gene has CDR1 DFQATT and CDR2 SNEGSKA (reference sequence). The CDR3 sequence is 13 residues long. Trimming cost V 4 bases and J 7 bases, with 16 bases left between them. The CDR3, as DNA: TGCAGTGCTAATGGCGGTGGAGTAGGTGGCTACACCTTC. Protein: CSANGGGVGGYTF.

On this clonotype itself: A single base separates this from a much larger clone, so it may be a read error. J is TRBJ2-1 and V is TRBV3-1; 11 nucleotides line up with TRBD2. Germline V gives CDR1 LGHDT, CDR2 YNNKEL (reference sequence). The CDR3 is 15 residues long. CDR3 sequence: CACSQASGRTNEQFF. The CDR3 nucleotides are TGTGCCTGCAGCCAAGCTAGCGGGAGGACCAATGAGCAGTTCTTC.

The chain links TRBV19 to TRBJ1-1; no definite D call. The CDR3 is made up of 13 amino acids. V shed 7 bases and J shed 5 bases, with 14 bases lying between them. Germline V CDR1 and CDR2: LNHDA, SQIVND (reference sequence). The CDR3 bases are TGTGCCAGTACCGACTTCGAGGGAACTGAAGCTTTCTTT. This gives the protein CASTDFEGTEAFF.

In this sample, this clonotype turned up a few times. The chain employs TRBV2 and TRBJ2-1; 13 nucleotides line up with TRBD2. Trimming at V came to 6 bases and at J to 8 bases, leaving 4 bases not matched to a gene. Germline V gene lookup returns CDR1 SNHLY and CDR2 FYNNEI. This CDR3 contains 14 residues. The CDR3 DNA reads TGTGCCAGCAGCGAGGGACTAGCGGGGTATGAGCAGTTCTTC. This sequence encodes CASSEGLAGYEQFF.

The table lists this clonotype with a few counts. The chain links TRBV12-3 or TRBV12-4 to TRBJ2-1; D is possibly TRBD1 (5 bases). V was cut by 5 bases and J by 3 bases, with 11 bases left in between. This CDR3 contains 14 residues. The CDR3 region is CASSPNRNYNEQFF. In DNA, the CDR3 is TGTGCCAGCAGTCCCAACAGGAACTACAATGAGCAGTTCTTC.

The rearrangement links TRBV5-1 to TRBJ1-1; D unclear. The CDR3 contains 16 residues. Trimming cost V 4 bases and J 1 base, with 17 bases left between them. Germline V gene data show CDR1 as SGHRS and CDR2 as YFSETQ. CDR3 region: CASSPVPGAGNTEAFF. CDR3 DNA sequence: TGCGCCAGCAGCCCTGTCCCGGGAGCCGGGAACACTGAAGCTTTCTTT.

This clonotype was counted between two and nine times. V usage is TRBV12-3 or TRBV12-4 and J usage is TRBJ1-5; 9 nucleotides match TRBD1. This CDR3 has 17 residues. J lost 6 bases, V lost 2 bases, and 11 bases had no gene match. The CDR3 here is CASSLYTGGQYGQPQHF. In DNA form, the CDR3 reads TGTGCCAGCAGTTTATACACAGGGGGCCAATACGGTCAGCCCCAGCATTTT.

This clonotype was seen a few times. V usage is TRBV12-3 or TRBV12-4 and J usage is TRBJ1-2; D is possibly TRBD1 (6 bases). This CDR3 comprises 13 residues. The V end lost 3 bases, the J end lost 7 bases, and 12 bases lay between the germline ends. Here the CDR3 DNA reads TGTGCCAGCAGTTTGTCAGGGGCGCGTGGCTACACCTTC. The encoded protein is CASSLSGARGYTF.

The chain carries TRBV7-2 and TRBJ2-1; 7 bases line up with TRBD1. The V gene end was trimmed by 7 bases and the J gene end by 9 bases; junction bases not matched to a gene: 12. The V gene's germline CDR1 is SGHTA and CDR2 FQGNSA. CDR3 length: 14 amino acids. The CDR3 bases are TGTGCCAGCACCATCTTCCAGGGGGTTGGTGAGCAGTTCTTC. Encoded protein: CASTIFQGVGEQFF.

In its sample, this clonotype was seen a few times. This chain joins TRBV4-2 and TRBJ2-5; D ambiguous. V was pared by 3 bases and J by 2 bases, with 13 bases between. Germline CDR1 reads LGHNA; CDR2 reads YNFKEQ. The CDR3 extends over 15 amino acids. CDR3 loop: CASSQRKGLQETQYF. CDR3 bases: TGTGCCAGCAGCCAGAGAAAGGGCCTTCAAGAGACCCAGTACTTC.